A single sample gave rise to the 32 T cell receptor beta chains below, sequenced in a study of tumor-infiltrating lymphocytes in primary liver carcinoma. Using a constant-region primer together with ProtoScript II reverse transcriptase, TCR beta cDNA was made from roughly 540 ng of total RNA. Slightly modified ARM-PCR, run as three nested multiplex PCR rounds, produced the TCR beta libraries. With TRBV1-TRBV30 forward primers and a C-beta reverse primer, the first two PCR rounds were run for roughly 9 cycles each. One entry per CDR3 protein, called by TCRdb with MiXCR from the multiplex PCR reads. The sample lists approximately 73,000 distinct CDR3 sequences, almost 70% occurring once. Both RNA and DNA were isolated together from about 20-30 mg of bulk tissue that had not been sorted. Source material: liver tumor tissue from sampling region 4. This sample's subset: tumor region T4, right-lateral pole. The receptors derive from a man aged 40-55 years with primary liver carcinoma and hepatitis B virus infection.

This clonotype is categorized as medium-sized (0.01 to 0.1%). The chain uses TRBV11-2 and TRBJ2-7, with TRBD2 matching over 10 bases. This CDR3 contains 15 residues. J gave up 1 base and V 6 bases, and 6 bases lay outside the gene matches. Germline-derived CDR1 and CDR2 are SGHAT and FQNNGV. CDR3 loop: CASSALTSGSYEQYF. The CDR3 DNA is TGTGCCAGCAGTGCCTTGACTAGCGGGTCCTACGAGCAGTACTTC. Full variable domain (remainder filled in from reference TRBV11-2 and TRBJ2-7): EAGVAQSPRYKIIEKRQSVAFWCNPISGHATLYWYQQILGQGPKLLIQFQNNGVVDDSQLPKDRFSAERLKGVDSTLKIQPAKLEDSAVYLCASSALTSGSYEQYFGPGTRLTVT.

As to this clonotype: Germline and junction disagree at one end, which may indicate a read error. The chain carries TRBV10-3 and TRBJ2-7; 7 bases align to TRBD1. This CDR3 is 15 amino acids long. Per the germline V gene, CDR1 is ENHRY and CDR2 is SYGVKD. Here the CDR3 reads CATSEVDRTPYEQYF. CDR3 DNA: TGTGCCACCAGTGAGGTGGACAGGACACCCTACGAGCAGTACTTC.

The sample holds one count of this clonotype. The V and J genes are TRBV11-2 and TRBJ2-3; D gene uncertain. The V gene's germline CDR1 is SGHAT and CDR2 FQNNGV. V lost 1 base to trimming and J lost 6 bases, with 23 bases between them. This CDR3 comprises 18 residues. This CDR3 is CASSLGLFIEVATDTQYF. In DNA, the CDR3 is TGTGCCAGCAGCTTAGGTCTTTTCATAGAGGTCGCCACTGATACGCAGTATTTT.

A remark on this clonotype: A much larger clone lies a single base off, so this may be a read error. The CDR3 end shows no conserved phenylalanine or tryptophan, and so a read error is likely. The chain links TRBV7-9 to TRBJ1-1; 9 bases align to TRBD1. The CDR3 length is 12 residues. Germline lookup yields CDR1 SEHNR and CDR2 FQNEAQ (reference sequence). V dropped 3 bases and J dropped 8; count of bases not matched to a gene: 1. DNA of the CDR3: TGTGCCAGCAGCTTGGACAGGGGCGAAGCTTTCTGT. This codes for CASSLDRGEAFC.

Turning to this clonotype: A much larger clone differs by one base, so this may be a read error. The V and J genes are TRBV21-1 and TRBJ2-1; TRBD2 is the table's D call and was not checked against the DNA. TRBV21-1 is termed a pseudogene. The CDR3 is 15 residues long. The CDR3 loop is CASSSRDFKYNKQFF. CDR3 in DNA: TGTGCCAGCAGCAGCCGGGACTTCAAATACAATAAGCAGTTCTTC.

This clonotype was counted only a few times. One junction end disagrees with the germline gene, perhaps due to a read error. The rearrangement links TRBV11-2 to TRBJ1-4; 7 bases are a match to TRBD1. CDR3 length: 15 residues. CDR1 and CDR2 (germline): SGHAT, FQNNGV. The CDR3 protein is CVSSIDRDGNEKLFF. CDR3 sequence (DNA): TGTGTCAGCAGCATCGACAGGGATGGTAATGAAAAACTGTTTTTT.

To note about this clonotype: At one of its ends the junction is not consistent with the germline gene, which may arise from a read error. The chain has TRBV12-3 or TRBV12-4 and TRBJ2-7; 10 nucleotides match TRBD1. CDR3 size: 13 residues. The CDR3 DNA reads TGTGCCAGCCGAATGACAGGGGGCGACGAGCAGTATTTC. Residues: CASRMTGGDEQYF.

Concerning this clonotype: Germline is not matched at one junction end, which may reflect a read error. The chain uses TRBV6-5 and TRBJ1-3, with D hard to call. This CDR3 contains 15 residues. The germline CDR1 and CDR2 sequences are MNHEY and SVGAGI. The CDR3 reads CASNQSWDSGNTIYF. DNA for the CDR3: TGTGCCAGCAATCAATCTTGGGATTCTGGGAACACCATATATTTT.

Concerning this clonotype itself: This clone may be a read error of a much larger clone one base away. The DNA for the CDR3 is TGTGCCAGCAGTTTGGAAATAGAGCAGTACTTC. Translated: CASSLEIEQYF. This chain connects TRBV28 to TRBJ2-7; D is unresolved. In germline, CDR1 is MDHEN, CDR2 SYDVKM. The V end lost 3 bases, the J end lost 7 bases, and 7 bases lay between the germline ends. The CDR3 has 11 residues.

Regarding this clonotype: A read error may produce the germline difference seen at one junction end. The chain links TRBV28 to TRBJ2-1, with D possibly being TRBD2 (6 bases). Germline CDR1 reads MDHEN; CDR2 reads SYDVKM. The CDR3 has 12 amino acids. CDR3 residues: CASSFRRETQIF. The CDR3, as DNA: TGTGCCAGCAGTTTCAGACGGGAGACCCAGATCTTC.

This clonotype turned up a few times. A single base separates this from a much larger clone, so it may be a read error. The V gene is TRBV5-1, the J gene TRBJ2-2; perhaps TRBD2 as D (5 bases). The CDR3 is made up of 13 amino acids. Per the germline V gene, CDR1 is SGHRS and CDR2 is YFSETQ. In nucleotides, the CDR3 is TGCGCCAGCAGCTGGGAGAACACCGGGGAGCCGTTTTTT. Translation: CASSWENTGEPFF.

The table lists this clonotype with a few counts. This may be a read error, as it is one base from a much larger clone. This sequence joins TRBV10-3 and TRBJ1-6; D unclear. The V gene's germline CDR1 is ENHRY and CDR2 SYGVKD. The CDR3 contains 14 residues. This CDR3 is CTINGIGGNSPLHF. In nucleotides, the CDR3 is TGTACCATCAATGGCATAGGCGGCAATTCACCCCTCCACTTT.

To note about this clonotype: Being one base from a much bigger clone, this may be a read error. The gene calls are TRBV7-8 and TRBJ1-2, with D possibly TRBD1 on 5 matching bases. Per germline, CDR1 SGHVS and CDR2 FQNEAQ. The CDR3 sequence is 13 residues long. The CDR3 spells CTSSLHRDGGYTF. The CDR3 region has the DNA TGTACCAGCAGCTTGCACCGGGACGGTGGCTACACCTTC.

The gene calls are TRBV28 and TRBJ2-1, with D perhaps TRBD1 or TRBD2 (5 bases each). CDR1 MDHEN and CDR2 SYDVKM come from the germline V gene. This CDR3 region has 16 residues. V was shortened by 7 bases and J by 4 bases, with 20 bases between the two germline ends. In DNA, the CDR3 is TGTGCCAGCACCTCAGATGGGGGAAGGGGATACAATGAGCAGTTCTTC. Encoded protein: CASTSDGGRGYNEQFF. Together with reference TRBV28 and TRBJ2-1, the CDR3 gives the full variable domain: DVKVTQSSRYLVKRTGEKVFLECVQDMDHENMFWYRQDPGLGLRLIYFSYDVKMKEKGDIPEGYSVSREKKERFSLILESASTNQTSMYLCASTSDGGRGYNEQFFGPGTRLTVL.

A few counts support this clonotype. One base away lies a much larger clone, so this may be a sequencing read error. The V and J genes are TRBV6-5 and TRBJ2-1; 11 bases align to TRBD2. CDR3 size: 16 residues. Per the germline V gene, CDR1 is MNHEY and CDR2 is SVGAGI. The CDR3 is CASRQTSGASYNEQLF. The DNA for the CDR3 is TGTGCCAGCAGACAGACTAGCGGGGCGTCCTACAATGAGCAGCTCTTC.

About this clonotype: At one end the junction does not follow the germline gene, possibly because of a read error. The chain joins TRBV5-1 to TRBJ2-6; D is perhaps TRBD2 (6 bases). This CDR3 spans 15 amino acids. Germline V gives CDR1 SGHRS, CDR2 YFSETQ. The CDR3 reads CDSMEGSGGVNVLTF. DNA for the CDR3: TGCGACAGCATGGAGGGTAGCGGTGGGGTCAACGTCCTGACTTTC.

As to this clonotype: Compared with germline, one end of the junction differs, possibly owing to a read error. CDR3 coding DNA: TGTGCCAGCAACCAACAGGGAGGGCAGCCCCACTATTTT. Its translation: CASNQQGGQPHYF. The chain links TRBV6-1 to TRBJ1-5; possibly TRBD1 for D (6 bases). The germline V gene encodes CDR1 MNHNS and CDR2 SASEGT. CDR3 size: 13 residues.

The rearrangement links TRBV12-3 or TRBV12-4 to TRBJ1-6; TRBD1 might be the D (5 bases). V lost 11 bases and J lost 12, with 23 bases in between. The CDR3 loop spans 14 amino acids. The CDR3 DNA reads TGTGCCTGTAGCCCTGGAAGGTGGACACGACCCCTCCACTTT. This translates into CACSPGRWTRPLHF.

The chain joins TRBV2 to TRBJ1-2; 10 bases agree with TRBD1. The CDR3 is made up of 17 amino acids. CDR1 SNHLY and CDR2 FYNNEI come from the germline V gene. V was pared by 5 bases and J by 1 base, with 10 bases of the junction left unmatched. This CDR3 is CASSSSRDRGSNYGYTF. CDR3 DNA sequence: TGTGCCAGCAGTTCGTCCCGGGACAGGGGAAGTAACTATGGCTACACCTTC.

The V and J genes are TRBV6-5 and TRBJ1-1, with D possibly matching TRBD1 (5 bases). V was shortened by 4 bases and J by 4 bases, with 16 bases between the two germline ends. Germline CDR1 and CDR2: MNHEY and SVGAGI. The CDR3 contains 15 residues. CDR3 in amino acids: CASSSPSGQSTEAFF. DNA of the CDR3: TGTGCCAGCAGTTCCCCCTCCGGACAAAGCACTGAAGCTTTCTTT.

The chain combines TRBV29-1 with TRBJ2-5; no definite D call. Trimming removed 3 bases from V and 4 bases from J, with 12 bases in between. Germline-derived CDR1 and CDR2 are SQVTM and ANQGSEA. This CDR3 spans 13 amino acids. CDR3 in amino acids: CSVDGKTGETQYF. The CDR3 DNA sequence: TGCAGCGTTGACGGAAAAACCGGAGAGACCCAGTACTTC.

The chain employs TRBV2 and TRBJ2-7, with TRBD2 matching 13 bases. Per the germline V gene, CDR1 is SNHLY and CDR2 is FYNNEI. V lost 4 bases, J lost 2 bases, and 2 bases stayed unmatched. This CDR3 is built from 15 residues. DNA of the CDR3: TGTGCCAGCAGTGGACTAGCGGGAGGAACCTACGAGCAGTACGTC. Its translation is CASSGLAGGTYEQYV.

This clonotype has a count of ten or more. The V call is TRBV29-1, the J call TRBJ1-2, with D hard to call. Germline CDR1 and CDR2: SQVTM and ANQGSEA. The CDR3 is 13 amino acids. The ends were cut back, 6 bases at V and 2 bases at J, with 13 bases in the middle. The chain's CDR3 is CSVVLTQNYGYTF. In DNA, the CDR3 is TGCAGCGTCGTTCTGACCCAAAACTATGGCTACACCTTC.

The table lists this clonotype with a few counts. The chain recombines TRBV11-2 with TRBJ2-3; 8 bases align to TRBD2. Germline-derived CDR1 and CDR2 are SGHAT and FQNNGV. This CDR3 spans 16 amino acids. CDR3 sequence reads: CVSSPPGGRDTDTQYF. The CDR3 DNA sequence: TGTGTCAGTAGCCCGCCGGGGGGGCGGGACACAGATACGCAGTATTTT.

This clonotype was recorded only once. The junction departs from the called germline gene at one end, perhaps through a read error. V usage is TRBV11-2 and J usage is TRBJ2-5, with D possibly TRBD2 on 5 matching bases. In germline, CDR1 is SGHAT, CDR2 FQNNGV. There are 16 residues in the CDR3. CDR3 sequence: CASRLGSNGPGETQYF. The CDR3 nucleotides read TGTGCCAGCAGATTAGGAAGTAACGGCCCGGGGGAGACCCAGTACTTC. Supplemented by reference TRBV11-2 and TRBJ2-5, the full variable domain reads EAGVAQSPRYKIIEKRQSVAFWCNPISGHATLYWYQQILGQGPKLLIQFQNNGVVDDSQLPKDRFSAERLKGVDSTLKIQPAKLEDSAVYLCASRLGSNGPGETQYFGPGTRLLVL.

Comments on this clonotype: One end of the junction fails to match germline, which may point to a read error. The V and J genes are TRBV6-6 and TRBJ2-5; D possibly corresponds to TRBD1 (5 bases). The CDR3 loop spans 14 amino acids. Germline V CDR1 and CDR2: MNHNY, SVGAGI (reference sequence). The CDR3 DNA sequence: TGTGCCAGCAGTTACGGGGCTGTGAAAGAGACCCAGTATTTC. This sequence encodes CASSYGAVKETQYF.

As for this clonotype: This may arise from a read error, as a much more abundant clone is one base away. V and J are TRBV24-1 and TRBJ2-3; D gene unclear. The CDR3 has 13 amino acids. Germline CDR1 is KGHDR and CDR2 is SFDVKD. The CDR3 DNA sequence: TGTGCCACCATTGATTCCTTCACAGATACGCAGTATTTT. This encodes CATIDSFTDTQYF.

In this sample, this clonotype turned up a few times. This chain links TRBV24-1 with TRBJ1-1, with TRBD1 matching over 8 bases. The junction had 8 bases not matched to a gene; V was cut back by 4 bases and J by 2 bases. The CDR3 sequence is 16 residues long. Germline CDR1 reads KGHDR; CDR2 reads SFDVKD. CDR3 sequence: CATSDGTGYSNTEAFF. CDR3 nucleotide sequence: TGTGCCACCAGTGACGGGACAGGCTATTCAAACACTGAAGCTTTCTTT.

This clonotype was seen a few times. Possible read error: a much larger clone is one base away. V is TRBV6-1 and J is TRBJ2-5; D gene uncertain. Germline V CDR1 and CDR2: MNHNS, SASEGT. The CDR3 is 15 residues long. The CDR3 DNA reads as TGTGCCAGCACTATAGGACGGGTTAACCATGAGACCCAGTACTTC. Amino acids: CASTIGRVNHETQYF.

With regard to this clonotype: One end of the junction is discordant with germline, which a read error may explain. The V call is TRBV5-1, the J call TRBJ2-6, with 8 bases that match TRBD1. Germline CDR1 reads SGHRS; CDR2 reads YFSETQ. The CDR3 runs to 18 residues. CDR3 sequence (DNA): TGCGCCAGAAGCTTGCAGGCAGGGGGCTACTCTGGGGCCAACGTCCTGACTTTT. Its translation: CARSLQAGGYSGANVLTF.

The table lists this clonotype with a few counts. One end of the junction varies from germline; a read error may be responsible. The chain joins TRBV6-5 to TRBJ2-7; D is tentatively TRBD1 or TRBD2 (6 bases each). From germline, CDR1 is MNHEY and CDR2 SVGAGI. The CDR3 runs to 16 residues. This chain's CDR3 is CASCKNGGQASYEQYF. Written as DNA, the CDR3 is TGTGCCAGCTGTAAGAATGGGGGGCAAGCTTCCTACGAACAGTACTTC.

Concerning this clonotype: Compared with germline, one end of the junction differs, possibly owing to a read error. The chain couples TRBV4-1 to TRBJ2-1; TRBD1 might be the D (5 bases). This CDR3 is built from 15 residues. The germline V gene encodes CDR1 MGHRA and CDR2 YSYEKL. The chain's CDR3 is CVSSQNRSPENERFF. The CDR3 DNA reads TGCGTCAGCAGCCAGAACAGGAGCCCCGAAAATGAGCGGTTCTTC.